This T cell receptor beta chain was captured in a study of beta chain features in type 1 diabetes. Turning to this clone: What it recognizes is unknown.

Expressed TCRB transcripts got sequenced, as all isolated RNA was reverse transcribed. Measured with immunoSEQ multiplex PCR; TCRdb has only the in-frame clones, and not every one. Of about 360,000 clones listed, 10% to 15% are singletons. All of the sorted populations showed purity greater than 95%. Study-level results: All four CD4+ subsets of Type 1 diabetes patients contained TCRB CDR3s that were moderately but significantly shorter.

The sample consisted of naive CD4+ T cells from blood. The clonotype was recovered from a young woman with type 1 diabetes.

DNA of the CDR3: TGTGCCACCAGCAGAGATCAATTAGCGAGGACCCAGTACTTC. Translation: CATSRDQLARTQYF. The rearrangement links TRBV15 to TRBJ2-5, with D possibly being TRBD2 (5 bases). Germline-derived CDR1 and CDR2 are LNHNV and YYDKDF (reference sequence). CDR3 length: 14 residues. Trimming took 0 bases from V and 7 from J, leaving 12 bases between them.